This T cell receptor (beta chain) was observed in a study of cytomegalovirus exposure and HLA in healthy donors. The overall study: Both the approximately 130 validation repertoires and the approximately 700 first-cohort repertoires used the same platform, as reported by a later analysis. Study conclusions and caveats: Most observed TCR sequences were rare, whereas some public TCRs were detected in many donors. In vitro checks showed that a few CMV-associated chains really do target CMV antigens.

V lost 3 bases, J lost 2 bases, and 13 bases lay in between. CDR1 is SEHNR, CDR2 FQNEAQ, per germline (reference sequence). The CDR3 loop spans 15 amino acids. Note on this clone: Its antigen is not known.

Only in-frame clones appear in the TCRdb table, and some are missing; sequencing was by immunoSEQ multiplex PCR. Altogether 100,000 to 150,000 clones are present, almost 90% being singletons, with the ten largest covering about 1.5%. Donors came from a validation cohort of about 110 subjects, distinct from the first 666-subject cohort. This rearrangement joins TRBV7-9 to TRBJ2-5; D may be TRBD2 (5 bases). The sequencing input was PBMCs. The TCR was taken from a man under 40 in good health and CMV-seronegative. The CDR3 DNA reads as TGTGCCAGCAGCTTCGAGGGAGTTTATCAAGAGACCCAGTACTTC. Its translation: CASSFEGVYQETQYF.